This note documents a single T cell receptor beta chain sequence. In the original analysis: Scientists estimated how many nucleated cells there were by amplifying reference gene primers. TCRdb's copy holds only in-frame clones and misses some; the assay was immunoSEQ multiplex PCR. V, J and clone size were drawn from that table, and D and trimming were deduced from the DNA. The table records 180,000 or so clones, over 75% of them present only once. The data stem from a study of blood T cell repertoires in COVID-19. In the study overall: Both acute and convalescent COVID-19 samples were obtained from the United States, Italy and Spain. T cells, B-cell-depleted T cells, or PBMCs provided the cDNA or gDNA that served as material.

The CDR3 totals 15 residues. Germline lookup yields CDR1 SGHNT and CDR2 YENEEA. The V and J ends lost 5 bases and 6 bases, in that order; junction bases with no gene match: 4. The chain recombines TRBV11-3 with TRBJ2-1; 13 bases align to TRBD2. This clonotype was sampled from a man aged 40-55 years with active or convalescent COVID-19. Sample: peripheral blood. The DNA for the CDR3 is TGTGCCAGCAGCGCGGGACTAGCGGGGATCAATGAGCAGTTCTTC. Its protein is CASSAGLAGINEQFF.